The source of this T cell receptor beta chain is a study of T cell responses to AZD1222 COVID-19 vaccine. Study outcomes and limitations: Among vaccine-associated CD4 TCRs, coverage spanned spike, with dominance at 160-218 and 743-854. Most donors were white British and more were female, and clonal diversity was possibly underestimated.

The CDR3 runs 15 residues. Germline-derived CDR1 and CDR2 are KGHSH and LQKENI. V shed 3 bases, J shed 6 bases, and the junction held 6 bases outside the gene matches. A word on this clone: Its specificity is not known.

Here immunoSEQ multiplex PCR was the method, and the copy in TCRdb shows in-frame clones only, minus some. The top ten hold around 8% of the sample, which has roughly 150,000 clones, approximately 83% seen once. V and J are TRBV18 and TRBJ1-2; 11 bases map to TRBD1. This clonotype was sampled from an adult in good health. This material consisted of peripheral blood, taken on day 0 of AZD1222 vaccination. Written as DNA, the CDR3 is TGTGCCAGCTCACCGACCCGGGACAGGGGGGATGGCTACACCTTC. Residues: CASSPTRDRGDGYTF.